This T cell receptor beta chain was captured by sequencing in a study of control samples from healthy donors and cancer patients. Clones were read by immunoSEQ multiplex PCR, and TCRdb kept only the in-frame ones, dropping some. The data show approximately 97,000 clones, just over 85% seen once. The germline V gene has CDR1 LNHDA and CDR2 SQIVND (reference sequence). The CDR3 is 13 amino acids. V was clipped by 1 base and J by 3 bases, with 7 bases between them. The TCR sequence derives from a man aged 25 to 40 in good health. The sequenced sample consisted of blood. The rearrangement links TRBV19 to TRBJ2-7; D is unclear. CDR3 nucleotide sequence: TGTGCCAGTAGTATAGGGCCAATCTACGAGCAGTACTTC. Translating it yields CASSIGPIYEQYF.